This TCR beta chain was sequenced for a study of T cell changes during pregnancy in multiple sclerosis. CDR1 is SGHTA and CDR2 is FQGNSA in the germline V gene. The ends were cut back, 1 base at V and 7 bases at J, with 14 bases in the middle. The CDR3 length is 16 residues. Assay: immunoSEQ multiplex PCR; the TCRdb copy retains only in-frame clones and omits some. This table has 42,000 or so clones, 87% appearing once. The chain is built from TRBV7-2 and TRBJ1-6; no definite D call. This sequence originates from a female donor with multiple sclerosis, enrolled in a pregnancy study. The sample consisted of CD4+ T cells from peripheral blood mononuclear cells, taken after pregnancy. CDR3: CASSLGINEANSPLHF. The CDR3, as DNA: TGTGCCAGCAGCTTAGGAATTAACGAGGCGAATTCACCCCTCCACTTT.